One T cell receptor (beta chain) is described in this entry. What it binds is unknown. The data were taken from a study of shared clonotypes between healthy human individuals. The authors' processing: There were no quality scores in the junction-only immunoSEQ sequences, so filtering differed. Only in-frame clones appear in the TCRdb table, and some are missing; sequencing was by immunoSEQ multiplex PCR. The V and J calls and clone size come from that table; D and trimming were worked out from the DNA. This sample yields more than 550,000 clones, of which around 90% are seen a single time; 30% to 40% belongs to the top ten. Study conclusions and caveats: Inspection by rarefaction showed sorted-subset sequencing to be incomplete despite large depth.

CDR3 length: 14 residues. Trimming took off 0 bases at V and 3 bases at J, with 8 bases between the two ends. The V gene's germline CDR1 is KGHSH and CDR2 LQKENI. Specimen: memory CD8+ T cells from PBMCs. Subset denoted: CD45RO+ cells pooled with CCR7-negative TemRA cells. This receptor was identified in a man in his late teens or twenties in good health. Some clones in this sample may be carry-over from other donors' samples. J is TRBJ1-1 and V is TRBV18; D ambiguous. Here the CDR3 DNA reads TGTGCCAGCTCACCACCGGAGGATGACACTGAAGCTTTCTTT. It yields the protein CASSPPEDDTEAFF.